The rows below give T cell receptor beta chains drawn from one sample of a study of quantifying T cell responses using KT2 cells. TCRdb re-derived calls from the UMI-ligation and nested PCR reads in MiXCR, one entry per CDR3 protein. The table records tens of thousands of distinct CDR3 sequences, about 12% of them present only once. Sequenced sample: PBMCs spiked with cells of the T cell clone KT2. Receptors originate from a human donor. Each CDR3 is given with its conserved first and last residue.

j_call v_call cdr3_aa
TRBJ1-2 TRBV11-3 CASSLTETGIGYTF
TRBJ1-1 TRBV7-2 CASSQGTGHTEAFF
TRBJ1-4 TRBV6-5 CASSFTALNEKLFF
TRBJ2-5 TRBV20-1 CSASVGRERGEVQETQYF
TRBJ2-3 TRBV7-2 CASSLAGQISTDTQYF
TRBJ1-2 TRBV6-6 CASSYDSSGTGDYGYTF
TRBJ2-7 TRBV6-1 CASSWAAGGPPEQYF
TRBJ2-1 TRBV7-2 CASSLGIAPRPNEQFF
TRBJ2-3 TRBV4-3 CASSQDASGRGDTQYF
TRBJ2-5 TRBV20-1 CSQLTWAETQYF
TRBJ2-5 TRBV11-2 CASSSGLAGQETQYF
TRBJ1-5 TRBV28 CASSLESTYSNQPQHF
TRBJ1-5 TRBV12-3/TRBV12-4 CASSFGTVNQPQHF
TRBJ2-7 TRBV2 CASSAGTASYEQYF
TRBJ1-5 TRBV18 CASSPGDGSNQPQHF
TRBJ1-1 TRBV6-1 CASTEWEGTEAFF
TRBJ2-7 TRBV20-1 CSGSSGTRPSYEQYF
TRBJ1-2 TRBV5-5 CASSVAPDSAYGYTF
TRBJ1-4 TRBV6-5 CASSYTTGGSGNEKLFF
TRBJ2-2 TRBV5-1 CASSSGHVGTGELFF
TRBJ1-5 TRBV7-6 CASSLARGVAQPQHF
TRBJ2-2 TRBV12-3/TRBV12-4 CASSQGLAEHTGELFF
TRBJ1-2 TRBV12-3/TRBV12-4 CASSGDPGGRNYGYTF
TRBJ2-4 TRBV3-1 CASSQSLTSLNIQYF
TRBJ1-6 TRBV27 CASSTRTSPLHF
TRBJ2-7 TRBV7-8 CASSLVGGGSGEQYF
TRBJ2-7 TRBV5-1 CASSPTEIAYEQYF
TRBJ1-6 TRBV4-3 CASSQDLGTGRSSPLHF
TRBJ2-7 TRBV28 CASSFRGTGKQYF
TRBJ2-3 TRBV7-2 CASSLRGREAGHTQYF
TRBJ2-7 TRBV20-1 CSARPDGYEQYF
TRBJ2-1 TRBV6-5 CASSQGRFNEQFF
TRBJ2-3 TRBV6-1 CASSGGGATDTQYF
TRBJ1-2 TRBV15 CATSRDLSRAAGYTF
TRBJ1-4 TRBV20-1 CSAGQGAEKLFF
TRBJ2-7 TRBV11-1 CASSLQGLAGNYEQYF
TRBJ1-1 TRBV4-1 CASSQVDMGVPRTEAFF
TRBJ2-6 TRBV5-1 CASSEVSGANVLTF
TRBJ2-2 TRBV6-5 CASSYRWNTGELFF
TRBJ1-5 TRBV12-3/TRBV12-4 CASSLPTGNQPQHF
TRBJ1-1 TRBV6-5 CASSPDRRGTEAFF
TRBJ1-1 TRBV15 CATSSGLPGTNTEAFF
TRBJ2-3 TRBV4-3 CASSQRPAVSTDTQYF
TRBJ1-4 TRBV9 CASSVLGATSEKLFF
TRBJ2-1 TRBV11-2 CASSLVDLKLAGTYNEQFF
TRBJ1-2 TRBV6-2/TRBV6-3 CASSYPGQARTYGYTF
TRBJ2-7 TRBV9 CASSVGGFGYEQYF
TRBJ2-5 TRBV11-2 CASSPLAGEKTQYF
TRBJ1-1 TRBV7-8 CASSLRGDSTEAFF
TRBJ2-1 TRBV5-4 CASSLLRSSYNEQFF
TRBJ2-7 TRBV5-5 CASRPYNRGRPDEQYF
TRBJ2-5 TRBV13 CASSFIAGAQTQYF
TRBJ2-1 TRBV7-6 CASSPGGESEQFF
TRBJ1-2 TRBV6-5 CASSKGLGGYTF
TRBJ2-7 TRBV5-1 CASSSRQGASYEQYF
TRBJ2-7 TRBV30 CAWSGGLGQYF
TRBJ2-1 TRBV6-4 CASSDSSGGANEQFF